This TCR beta chain was sequenced for a study of shared clonotypes between healthy human individuals. With 3 bases clipped from V and 2 bases from J, the junction kept 5 bases outside the gene matches. The CDR3 runs to 16 residues. Germline V gene data show CDR1 as SEHNR and CDR2 as FQNEAQ (reference sequence). Method: immunoSEQ multiplex PCR; TCRdb's copy keeps in-frame clones and lacks some. The sample yields some 1.5 million clones, approximately 98% seen once. This sequence originates from a young man in good health. The genes are TRBV7-9 and TRBJ2-1, with 9 bases aligning to TRBD2. Sequencing input: naive CD4+ T cells sorted from blood. Subset reported: CD45RA+ positively selected. CDR3 loop: CASSFIRLAAYNEQFF. CDR3 coding DNA: TGTGCCAGCAGCTTCATCAGACTAGCGGCCTACAATGAGCAGTTCTTC.